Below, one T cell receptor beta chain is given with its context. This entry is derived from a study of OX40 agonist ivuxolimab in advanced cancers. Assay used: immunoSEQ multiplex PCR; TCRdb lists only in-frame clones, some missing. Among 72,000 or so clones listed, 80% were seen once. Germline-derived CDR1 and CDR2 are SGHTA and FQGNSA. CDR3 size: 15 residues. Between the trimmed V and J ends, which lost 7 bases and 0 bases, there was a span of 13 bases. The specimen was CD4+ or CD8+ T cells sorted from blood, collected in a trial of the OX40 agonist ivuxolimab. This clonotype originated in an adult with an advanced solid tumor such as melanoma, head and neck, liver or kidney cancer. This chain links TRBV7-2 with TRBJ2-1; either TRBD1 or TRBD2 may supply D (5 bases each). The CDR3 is CASNAGASSYNEQFF. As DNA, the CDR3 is TGTGCCAGCAACGCCGGGGCTAGCTCCTACAATGAGCAGTTCTTC.